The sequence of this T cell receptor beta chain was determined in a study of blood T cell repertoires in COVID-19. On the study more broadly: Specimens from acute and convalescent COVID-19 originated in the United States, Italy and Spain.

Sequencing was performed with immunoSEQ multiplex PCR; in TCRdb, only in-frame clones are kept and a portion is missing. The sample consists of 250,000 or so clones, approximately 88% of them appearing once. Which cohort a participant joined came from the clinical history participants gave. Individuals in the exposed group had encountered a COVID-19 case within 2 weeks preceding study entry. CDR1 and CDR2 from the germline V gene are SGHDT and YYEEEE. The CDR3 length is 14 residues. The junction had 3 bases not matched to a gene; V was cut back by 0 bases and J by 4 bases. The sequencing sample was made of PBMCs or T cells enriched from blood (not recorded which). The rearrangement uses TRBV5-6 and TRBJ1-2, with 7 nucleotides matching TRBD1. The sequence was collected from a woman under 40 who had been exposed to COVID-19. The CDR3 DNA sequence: TGTGCCAGCAGCTTGGGACAGGGAGTCTATGGCTACACCTTC. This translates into CASSLGQGVYGYTF. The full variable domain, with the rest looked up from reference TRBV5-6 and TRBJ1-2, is DAGVTQSPTHLIKTRGQQVTLRCSPKSGHDTVSWYQQALGQGPQFIFQYYEEEERQRGNFPDRFSGHQFPNYSSELNVNALLLGDSALYLCASSLGQGVYGYTFGSGTRLTVV.